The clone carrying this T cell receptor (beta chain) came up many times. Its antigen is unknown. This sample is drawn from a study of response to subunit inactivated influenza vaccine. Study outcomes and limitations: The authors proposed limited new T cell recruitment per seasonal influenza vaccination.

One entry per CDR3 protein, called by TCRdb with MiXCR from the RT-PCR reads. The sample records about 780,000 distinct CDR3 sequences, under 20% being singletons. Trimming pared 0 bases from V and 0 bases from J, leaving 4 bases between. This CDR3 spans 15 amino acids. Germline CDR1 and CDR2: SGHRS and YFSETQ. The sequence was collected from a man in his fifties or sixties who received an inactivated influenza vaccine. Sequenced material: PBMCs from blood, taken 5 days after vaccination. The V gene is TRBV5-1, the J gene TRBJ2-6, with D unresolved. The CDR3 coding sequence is TGCGCCAGCAGCTTGGATGACTCTGGGGCCAACGTCCTGACTTTC. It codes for CASSLDDSGANVLTF. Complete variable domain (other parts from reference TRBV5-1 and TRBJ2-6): KAGVTQTPRYLIKTRGQQVTLSCSPISGHRSVSWYQQTPGQGLQFLFEYFSETQRNKGNFPGRFSGRQFSNSRSEMNVSTLELGDSALYLCASSLDDSGANVLTFGAGSRLTVL.